The rows below give T cell receptor beta chains drawn from one sample of a study of cytomegalovirus exposure and HLA in healthy donors. Sequencing used immunoSEQ multiplex PCR; TCRdb keeps in-frame clones, though not all of them. The repertoire includes some 100,000 clones, 86% of them detected once, and around 5% sits in the top ten. The sample taken for sequencing was PBMCs. All receptors come from a man younger than 35 in good health and CMV-seronegative. CDR3s include the opening cysteine and the closing phenylalanine or tryptophan. The order of the fields is D gene, clone size, CDR3 length, J gene, V gene, CDR3 protein, CDR3 DNA. D genes are given only for firm matches. The size of a clone is reported for some rows only, either as once, few or many, or as a class for expanded clones.

d_call: TRBD1; clone_size: few; cdr3_length: 15; j_call: TRBJ1-3; v_call: TRBV5-1; cdr3_aa: CASSSGQGDGNTIYF; cdr3_nt: TGCGCCAGCAGCTCCGGACAGGGAGATGGAAACACCATATATTTT
d_call: -; clone_size: -; cdr3_length: 13; j_call: TRBJ2-7; v_call: TRBV29-1; cdr3_aa: CSVEGQTSYEQYF; cdr3_nt: TGCAGCGTTGAGGGGCAGACCTCCTACGAGCAGTACTTC
d_call: TRBD1; clone_size: -; cdr3_length: 13; j_call: TRBJ1-5; v_call: TRBV7-9; cdr3_aa: CASSLEGAQPQHF; cdr3_nt: TGTGCCAGCAGCTTAGAGGGGGCTCAGCCCCAGCATTTT
d_call: TRBD1; clone_size: -; cdr3_length: 14; j_call: TRBJ2-7; v_call: TRBV6-1; cdr3_aa: CASSGGTGRDEQYF; cdr3_nt: TGTGCCAGCAGTGGGGGGACAGGGAGGGACGAGCAGTACTTC
d_call: -; clone_size: -; cdr3_length: 13; j_call: TRBJ1-2; v_call: TRBV2; cdr3_aa: CASRQQGIYGYTF; cdr3_nt: TGTGCCAGCAGGCAACAGGGAATATACGGCTACACCTTC
d_call: TRBD1; clone_size: -; cdr3_length: 13; j_call: TRBJ2-7; v_call: TRBV29-1; cdr3_aa: CSVRKGQAYEQYF; cdr3_nt: TGCAGCGTTCGAAAGGGACAGGCCTACGAGCAGTACTTC
d_call: -; clone_size: -; cdr3_length: 15; j_call: TRBJ1-2; v_call: TRBV10-3; cdr3_aa: CAISEDVGRNYGYTF; cdr3_nt: TGTGCCATCAGTGAGGATGTAGGGAGGAACTATGGCTACACCTTC
d_call: TRBD2; clone_size: -; cdr3_length: 17; j_call: TRBJ2-7; v_call: TRBV30; cdr3_aa: CAWSVFPGSSGSLEQYF; cdr3_nt: TGTGCCTGGAGTGTCTTCCCCGGGTCTAGCGGGAGTCTCGAGCAGTACTTC
d_call: -; clone_size: -; cdr3_length: 16; j_call: TRBJ1-1; v_call: TRBV2; cdr3_aa: CASGVGGRVGNTEAFF; cdr3_nt: TGTGCCAGCGGTGTGGGGGGTCGGGTCGGGAACACTGAAGCTTTCTTT
d_call: TRBD1; clone_size: once; cdr3_length: 16; j_call: TRBJ2-7; v_call: TRBV28; cdr3_aa: CASSLWDRRSSYEQYF; cdr3_nt: TGTGCCAGCAGTTTATGGGACAGGCGAAGCTCCTACGAGCAGTACTTC
d_call: -; clone_size: -; cdr3_length: 13; j_call: TRBJ1-5; v_call: TRBV19; cdr3_aa: CASSPGVRQPQHF; cdr3_nt: TGTGCCAGTAGTCCAGGGGTCCGTCAGCCCCAGCATTTT
d_call: TRBD2; clone_size: once; cdr3_length: 14; j_call: TRBJ2-1; v_call: TRBV6-1; cdr3_aa: CASSVTGTSGEQFF; cdr3_nt: TGTGCCAGCAGTGTTACCGGGACTAGCGGAGAGCAGTTCTTC
d_call: TRBD2; clone_size: -; cdr3_length: 14; j_call: TRBJ2-7; v_call: TRBV27; cdr3_aa: CASSGTRLAYEQYF; cdr3_nt: TGTGCCAGCAGCGGGACTAGGCTCGCGTACGAGCAGTACTTC
d_call: -; clone_size: -; cdr3_length: 14; j_call: TRBJ1-2; v_call: TRBV6-1; cdr3_aa: CASSGIGAFYGYTF; cdr3_nt: TGTGCCAGCAGCGGCATAGGAGCCTTCTATGGCTACACCTTC
d_call: -; clone_size: -; cdr3_length: 15; j_call: TRBJ2-3; v_call: TRBV25-1; cdr3_aa: CASVWGAGGTDTQYF; cdr3_nt: TGTGCCAGCGTGTGGGGGGCGGGGGGCACAGATACGCAGTATTTT
d_call: -; clone_size: -; cdr3_length: 14; j_call: TRBJ1-2; v_call: TRBV6-5; cdr3_aa: CASSTPSGGYGYTF; cdr3_nt: TGTGCCAGCAGTACCCCATCGGGGGGCTATGGCTACACCTTC
d_call: -; clone_size: -; cdr3_length: 13; j_call: TRBJ2-1; v_call: TRBV5-1; cdr3_aa: CASSPQGRDEQFF; cdr3_nt: TGCGCCAGCAGCCCCCAGGGCAGGGATGAGCAGTTCTTC
d_call: -; clone_size: -; cdr3_length: 19; j_call: TRBJ1-1; v_call: TRBV5-1; cdr3_aa: CASSLPPVGRSLENTEAFF; cdr3_nt: TGCGCCAGCAGCCTTCCACCCGTGGGTAGGAGCTTAGAGAACACTGAAGCTTTCTTT
d_call: TRBD1; clone_size: -; cdr3_length: 17; j_call: TRBJ2-3; v_call: TRBV19; cdr3_aa: CASSIKGRTGGTDTQYF; cdr3_nt: TGTGCCAGTAGTATAAAGGGAAGGACAGGGGGCACAGATACGCAGTATTTT
d_call: -; clone_size: -; cdr3_length: 12; j_call: TRBJ1-4; v_call: TRBV7-2; cdr3_aa: CASSARGEKLFF; cdr3_nt: TGTGCCAGCAGCGCCAGGGGTGAAAAACTGTTTTTT
d_call: -; clone_size: few; cdr3_length: 12; j_call: TRBJ1-1; v_call: TRBV5-6; cdr3_aa: CASSSRPNEAFF; cdr3_nt: TGTGCCAGCAGCTCTAGACCCAACGAGGCTTTCTTT
d_call: -; clone_size: -; cdr3_length: 15; j_call: TRBJ2-7; v_call: TRBV5-1; cdr3_aa: CASSLGVGVGYEQYF; cdr3_nt: TGCGCCAGCAGCTTGGGAGTAGGGGTTGGCTACGAGCAGTACTTC
d_call: TRBD1; clone_size: -; cdr3_length: 13; j_call: TRBJ2-7; v_call: TRBV29-1; cdr3_aa: CSVRTGGGYEQYF; cdr3_nt: TGCAGCGTTCGGACAGGGGGCGGCTACGAGCAGTACTTC
d_call: -; clone_size: -; cdr3_length: 14; j_call: TRBJ1-1; v_call: TRBV7-9; cdr3_aa: CASRGGGVHTEAFF; cdr3_nt: TGTGCCAGCAGAGGCGGAGGGGTCCACACTGAAGCTTTCTTT
d_call: -; clone_size: -; cdr3_length: 14; j_call: TRBJ1-5; v_call: TRBV30; cdr3_aa: CAWSVSGSNQPQHF; cdr3_nt: TGTGCCTGGAGTGTTTCAGGGAGCAATCAGCCCCAGCATTTT
d_call: -; clone_size: -; cdr3_length: 15; j_call: TRBJ1-5; v_call: TRBV6-7; cdr3_aa: CASRPRGSVNQPQHF; cdr3_nt: TGTGCCAGCAGGCCTAGGGGGTCGGTTAATCAGCCCCAGCATTTT
d_call: -; clone_size: -; cdr3_length: 14; j_call: TRBJ2-6; v_call: TRBV7-2; cdr3_aa: CASSFSSGANVLTF; cdr3_nt: TGTGCCAGCAGCTTCTCCTCTGGGGCCAACGTCCTGACTTTC